Listed below are T cell receptor beta chains from one sample, sequenced in a study of CD8 T cells in ankylosing spondylitis. TCRdb passed the 5' RACE reads through MiXCR, listing each CDR3 protein once. The sample records about 150,000 distinct CDR3 sequences, 40% to 50% being singletons. Sequenced: synovial fluid, either unsorted or a sorted T cell fraction (not recorded which). All receptors derive from a male donor with ankylosing spondylitis. CDR3s include the opening cysteine and the closing phenylalanine or tryptophan. A D gene is named only where the DNA matches it firmly. Some rows mark clone size as missing; the rest say once, few, many or name a class of expanded clone.

j_gene	v_gene	abundance	d_gene	CDR3nt	CDR3aa
TRBJ2-2	TRBV5-1	.	.	TGCGCCAGCCAGGACACCGGGGAGCTGTTTTTT	CASQDTGELFF
TRBJ2-7	TRBV5-5	few	.	TGTGCCAGCATGATATCATGGGGACCCTACGAGCAGTACTTC	CASMISWGPYEQYF
TRBJ2-1	TRBV27	many	TRBD1	TGTGCCAGCAGAGGGACAGGGGCCGCCGGATACAATAATGAGCAGTTCTTC	CASRGTGAAGYNNEQFF
TRBJ2-3	TRBV6-5	few	TRBD2	TGTGCCAGCAGTTACTCGGTGGCGGGGGGGAGCACAGATACGCAGTATTTT	CASSYSVAGGSTDTQYF
TRBJ1-5	TRBV27	.	.	TGTGCCAGCAGTCTAGGGGGGTTTTATCAGCCCCAGCATTTT	CASSLGGFYQPQHF
TRBJ2-3	TRBV7-6	.	.	TGTGCCAGCAGCCCCGGGGAACAGTTTTACACAGATACGCAGTATTTT	CASSPGEQFYTDTQYF
TRBJ2-6	TRBV4-1	once	.	TGCGCCAGCAGCCATGTACAGGGAGGGTCCGGGGCCAACGTCCTGACTTTC	CASSHVQGGSGANVLTF
TRBJ1-6	TRBV20-1	.	.	TGCAGTGCTAGAGTTTGGGGACCGCCGGATAATTCACCCCTCCACTTT	CSARVWGPPDNSPLHF
TRBJ2-5	TRBV10-3	.	.	TGTGCCACCGTGCGGGGACAGAGGTATTCGACCCAGTACTTC	CATVRGQRYSTQYF
TRBJ2-7	TRBV7-2	few	TRBD1	TGTGCCAGCAGCCGGGACAGCCCCACCCGACTCTACGAGCAGTACTTC	CASSRDSPTRLYEQYF
TRBJ2-1	TRBV3-1	.	TRBD2	TGTGCCAGCAGCCTCGGACTAGCGGGAGCCCTTGTCAATGAGCAGTTCTTC	CASSLGLAGALVNEQFF
TRBJ1-4	TRBV7-6	.	.	TGTGCCAGCAGCTTAGCGGCCACCTGGACAACTAATGAAAAACTGTTTTTT	CASSLAATWTTNEKLFF
TRBJ2-1	TRBV12-3/TRBV12-4	.	.	TGTGCCAGCAGTTTAGGGTCGGTTGAGTGGCAGTTCTTC	CASSLGSVEWQFF
TRBJ2-5	TRBV20-1	.	.	TGCAGTGCCTCCTTTTGGACCCCAGGGACCCAGTACTTC	CSASFWTPGTQYF
TRBJ2-7	TRBV15	.	TRBD1	TGTGCCACCAGCGGACCGGGACAGGCCCCCTACGAGCAGTACTTC	CATSGPGQAPYEQYF
TRBJ1-1	TRBV7-9	.	.	TGTGCCAGCAGCTTCTCGGACGGTCGCACTGAAGCTTTCTTT	CASSFSDGRTEAFF
TRBJ1-2	TRBV12-3/TRBV12-4	.	TRBD1	TGTGCCACCCTAAAAAACAGGGGCTGGGGCTACACCTTC	CATLKNRGWGYTF
TRBJ1-1	TRBV11-2	.	.	TGTGCCAGCAGCCTTGGATCGCATGAAGCTTTCTTT	CASSLGSHEAFF